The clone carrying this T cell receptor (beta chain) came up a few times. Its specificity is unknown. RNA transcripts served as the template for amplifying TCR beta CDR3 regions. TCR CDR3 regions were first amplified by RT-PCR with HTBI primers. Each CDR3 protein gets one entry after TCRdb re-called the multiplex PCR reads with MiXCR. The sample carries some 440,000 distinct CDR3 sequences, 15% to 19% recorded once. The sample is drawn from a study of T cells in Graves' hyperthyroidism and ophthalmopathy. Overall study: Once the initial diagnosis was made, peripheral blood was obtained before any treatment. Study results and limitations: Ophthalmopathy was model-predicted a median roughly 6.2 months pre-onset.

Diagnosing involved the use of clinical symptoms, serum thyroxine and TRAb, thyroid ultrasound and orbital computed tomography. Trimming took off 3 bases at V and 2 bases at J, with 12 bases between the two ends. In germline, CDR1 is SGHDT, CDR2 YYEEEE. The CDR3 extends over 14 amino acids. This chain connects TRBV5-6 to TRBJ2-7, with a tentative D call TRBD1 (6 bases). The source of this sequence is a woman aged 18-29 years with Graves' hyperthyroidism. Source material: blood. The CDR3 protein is CASSYDRFPYEQYF. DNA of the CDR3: TGTGCCAGCAGCTACGACAGGTTCCCCTACGAGCAGTACTTC.